This T cell receptor (beta chain) originates from a study of blood T cell repertoires in COVID-19. Study as a whole: The study drew acute and convalescent COVID-19 samples from the United States, Italy and Spain.

Original processing methods: Amplification with reference gene primers provided the estimates of nucleated cell counts. Measured with immunoSEQ multiplex PCR; TCRdb has only the in-frame clones, and not every one. The V and J calls and clone size come from that table; D and trimming were worked out from the DNA. The sample includes roughly 200,000 clones, 80% to 90% seen only once; the top ten take about 13%. Germline CDR1 reads LGHDT; CDR2 reads YNNKEL (reference sequence). The CDR3 contains 15 residues. V dropped 5 bases and J dropped 0 bases, with 11 bases sitting between them. The rearrangement links TRBV3-1 (or the pseudogene TRBV3-2) to TRBJ2-1, with no clear D. The sequence was collected from a human donor in a cohort sampled during active COVID-19. The sample was peripheral blood. DNA of the CDR3: TGTGCCAGCAGCGGTACAGATAGCTCCTACAATGAGCAGTTCTTC. It codes for CASSGTDSSYNEQFF.